The 2 T cell receptor beta chains below come from one sample, sequenced in a study of shared clonotypes between healthy human individuals (dated by TCRdb to the early 2020s). CD8 naive samples were obtained by positive selection for CCR7 among CD45RO-negative cells, yielding a CD45RA+CCR7+ population from which TemRA cells were excluded. Libraries were prepared through the immunoSEQ multiplex PCR assay. TCRdb carries this immuneACCESS record with in-frame sequences only. Its versions omit some clonotypes, under half of them owing to an unresolved V gene in the studies checked, with the rest unexplained. This sample holds about 2.2 million clones; about 93% were observed only once. The ten largest clones capture over 1.5% of the sample. Source material: naive CD8+ T cells from PBMCs. The sample's cell subset or site, from its label and the paper: CD45RA+CCR7+. These receptors were collected from a young man in good health. Some clones in this sample may be carry-over from other donors' samples.

This chain links TRBV27 with TRBJ2-7; 13 bases map to TRBD2. Trimming cost V 8 bases and J 5 bases; bases outside gene matches: 6. Germline CDR1 reads MNHEY; CDR2 reads SMNVEV (reference sequence). CDR3 size: 14 residues. The CDR3 sequence: CASAGGLAGHEQYF. DNA of the CDR3: TGTGCCAGCGCCGGGGGACTAGCGGGACACGAGCAGTACTTC.

This clone was observed once. V and J are TRBV7-7 and TRBJ2-5, with 7 bases aligning to TRBD2. This CDR3 has 17 amino acids. Trimming removed 4 bases from V and 0 bases from J; junction bases left unmatched: 11. The germline V gene encodes CDR1 SSHAT and CDR2 FNYEAQ (reference sequence). CDR3 DNA sequence: TGTGCCAGCAGCTCAATAGGGACTACCTACGACCAAGAGACCCAGTACTTC. Translated, it gives CASSSIGTTYDQETQYF.